The 19 T cell receptor beta chains presented below share a single source sample, sequenced in a study of T-cell reconstitution after alpha-beta-depleted transplantation in children. Preparation of the TCRbeta library was carried out with unique molecular identifiers. TCRdb redid the calling of the PCR reads with MiXCR, one entry per CDR3 protein. The repertoire holds 90,000 to 100,000 distinct CDR3 sequences, with less than 25% as singletons. The sample was PBMCs, taken before TCRalphabeta/CD19-depleted stem cell transplant. Source of these receptors: a boy aged 2 to 10 with acute lymphoblastic leukemia, due to receive a stem cell transplant.

V usage is TRBV7-2 and J usage is TRBJ2-1; the D is unclear. The V end was cut by 1 base, the J end by 5 bases, with 9 bases between. The CDR3 totals 14 residues. Germline V lookup: CDR1 SGHTA, CDR2 FQGNSA. The CDR3 here is CASSLDSKNNEQFF. CDR3 nucleotides: TGTGCCAGCAGCTTAGATTCAAAGAACAATGAGCAGTTCTTC.

CDR3: CASSPWGQGSSSYNEQFF. In nucleotides, the CDR3 is TGTGCCAGCAGTCCCTGGGGACAGGGGTCGAGCTCCTACAATGAGCAGTTCTTC. This chain links TRBV28 with TRBJ2-1, with 10 bases identical to TRBD1. The V gene's germline CDR1 is MDHEN and CDR2 SYDVKM. J was trimmed by 0 bases and V by 5 bases; bases with no gene match: 10. The CDR3 totals 18 residues. The whole variable domain, filled in from reference TRBV28 and TRBJ2-1, reads DVKVTQSSRYLVKRTGEKVFLECVQDMDHENMFWYRQDPGLGLRLIYFSYDVKMKEKGDIPEGYSVSREKKERFSLILESASTNQTSMYLCASSPWGQGSSSYNEQFFGPGTRLTVL.

This clonotype occurred a few times. The genes are TRBV10-3 and TRBJ2-7, with D maybe TRBD2 (5 bases). The germline V gene encodes CDR1 ENHRY and CDR2 SYGVKD. The germline V and J ends were trimmed by 2 bases and 6 bases, with 14 bases remaining between them. The CDR3 totals 14 residues. CDR3 DNA sequence: TGTGCCATCAGTGAGCATTCACCGGGGATCGAGCAGTACTTC. Amino acid sequence: CAISEHSPGIEQYF.

This rearrangement joins TRBV28 to TRBJ2-5, with TRBD1 matching 8 bases. Losses at the gene ends were 6 bases for V and 2 bases for J; bases not matched to a gene: 5. The CDR3 extends over 14 amino acids. Germline V CDR1 and CDR2: MDHEN, SYDVKM. CDR3 amino acids: CASRSGGVQETQYF. The CDR3 nucleotides read TGTGCCAGCAGATCAGGGGGCGTACAAGAGACCCAGTACTTC.

The chain combines TRBV4-1 with TRBJ1-1; 7 bases line up with TRBD1. Germline values: CDR1 MGHRA, CDR2 YSYEKL. This CDR3 comprises 15 residues. Trimming cost V 5 bases and J 4 bases; bases outside gene matches: 10. For the CDR3, the DNA is TGCGCCAGCAGCATAACGACAGGGCTTGGCACTGAAGCTTTCTTT. It translates to CASSITTGLGTEAFF.

This chain joins TRBV3-1 and TRBJ2-5; TRBD1 might be the D (5 bases). V dropped 2 bases and J dropped 4 bases, with 14 bases sitting between them. The CDR3 sequence is 15 residues long. Germline CDR1 is LGHDT and CDR2 is YNNKEL (reference sequence). The CDR3 DNA follows: TGTGCCAGCAGCCAAAATCCCGGGCAGGGAGAGACCCAGTACTTC. Its protein is CASSQNPGQGETQYF.

The chain is built from TRBV20-1 and TRBJ2-5, with D possibly being TRBD2 (5 bases). Germline V gene sequence: CDR1 DFQATT, CDR2 SNEGSKA (reference sequence). The CDR3 is 12 residues long. Trimming left V 7 bases short and J 5 bases short, with 14 bases between. The CDR3 loop is CSVSSGRETQYF. DNA for the CDR3: TGCAGTGTATCGAGCGGACGGGAGACCCAGTACTTC.

The table lists this clonotype with a few counts. The chain carries TRBV24-1 and TRBJ2-3; a possible D gene is TRBD2 (6 bases). The germline CDR1 and CDR2 sequences are KGHDR and SFDVKD. The germline V and J ends were trimmed by 3 bases and 2 bases, with 23 bases remaining between them. CDR3 length: 19 residues. The CDR3 loop reads CATSDPKFIGGAHTDTQYF. The CDR3 DNA reads as TGTGCCACCAGTGATCCCAAATTTATCGGAGGGGCCCACACAGATACGCAGTATTTT.

This clonotype came up a few times. V gene TRBV5-1 combines with J gene TRBJ2-1; TRBD2 aligns across 11 bases. The CDR3 totals 15 residues. Germline V gene lookup returns CDR1 SGHRS and CDR2 YFSETQ. The junction had 6 bases not matched to a gene; V was cut back by 4 bases and J by 6 bases. CDR3: CASSPGLAEFNEQFF. The CDR3 DNA reads TGCGCCAGCAGCCCGGGACTAGCGGAGTTCAATGAGCAGTTCTTC.

This clonotype occurred a few times. The chain combines TRBV29-1 with TRBJ2-3; TRBD1 or TRBD2 may be the D gene (6 bases each). Germline V gene data show CDR1 as SQVTM and CDR2 as ANQGSEA. CDR3 size: 16 residues. V was shortened by 7 bases and J by 3 bases, with 23 bases between the two germline ends. CDR3 in amino acids: CSAGGRSGGGTDTQYF. CDR3 bases: TGCAGCGCCGGGGGTCGTAGCGGAGGGGGAACAGATACGCAGTATTTT.

This chain joins TRBV5-1 and TRBJ1-2, with D hard to call. This CDR3 is built from 15 residues. The V end was cut by 4 bases, the J end by 3 bases, with 16 bases between. Looked up from germline, CDR1 is SGHRS and CDR2 is YFSETQ. For the CDR3, the DNA is TGCGCCAGCAGCCCGAGGACGTCGAGGGACTATGGCTACACCTTC. As protein: CASSPRTSRDYGYTF.

In its sample, this clonotype was seen a few times. The chain carries TRBV7-8 and TRBJ2-1, with D perhaps matching TRBD1 or TRBD2 (5 bases each). The CDR3 length is 16 residues. CDR1 and CDR2 (germline): SGHVS, FQNEAQ. V lost 1 base and J lost 1, with 11 bases in between. As DNA, the CDR3 is TGTGCCAGCAGCTTAGGGGACCCTGGGTCCTACAATGAGCAGTTCTTC. Its protein is CASSLGDPGSYNEQFF.

The chain employs TRBV20-1 and TRBJ1-2; no clear D gene. V lost 4 bases to trimming and J lost 7 bases, with 10 bases between them. The germline V gene encodes CDR1 DFQATT and CDR2 SNEGSKA (reference sequence). The CDR3 consists of 11 residues. DNA for the CDR3: TGCAGTGCTATTTCAAGGAGTGGCTACACCTTC. Translated: CSAISRSGYTF.

This clonotype has at least ten counts. The chain recombines TRBV7-2 with TRBJ2-1; possibly TRBD2 for D (6 bases). CDR1 is SGHTA and CDR2 is FQGNSA in the germline V gene. The CDR3 sequence is 15 residues long. Trimming pared 5 bases from V and 12 bases from J, leaving 23 bases between. CDR3 coding DNA: TGTGCCAGCAGCCGAAGGGGCGGAGGGGATAATCGGCAGTTCTTC. Its translation: CASSRRGGGDNRQFF.

V is TRBV5-1 and J is TRBJ2-4; 8 bases agree with TRBD2. J lost 3 bases, V lost 5 bases, and 10 bases had no gene match. Germline values: CDR1 SGHRS, CDR2 YFSETQ. This CDR3 comprises 16 residues. DNA for the CDR3: TGCGCCAGCAGTAGAACTAGCGGAGTGGGCAAAAACATTCAGTACTTC. The encoded protein is CASSRTSGVGKNIQYF.

This rearrangement joins TRBV20-1 to TRBJ1-2; tentative D call: TRBD1 (5 bases). This CDR3 is built from 13 residues. The germline V gene has CDR1 DFQATT and CDR2 SNEGSKA (reference sequence). V was trimmed by 3 bases and J by 1 base, leaving 9 bases between them. This CDR3 is CSASQGFNYGYTF. The CDR3 region has the DNA TGCAGTGCTAGCCAGGGATTTAACTATGGCTACACCTTC.

This clonotype was counted only a few times. The chain couples TRBV7-9 to TRBJ2-1; 8 bases line up with TRBD2. The CDR3 totals 17 residues. From germline, CDR1 is SEHNR and CDR2 FQNEAQ (reference sequence). The junction had 10 bases not matched to a gene; V was cut back by 2 bases and J by 4 bases. CDR3 in DNA: TGTGCCAGCAGCTTACTTACTAGCGGAGAATTATACAATGAGCAGTTCTTC. It yields the protein CASSLLTSGELYNEQFF.

By share, this clonotype counts as medium-sized. The chain couples TRBV29-1 to TRBJ2-1; D gene uncertain. V lost 4 bases to trimming and J lost 1 base, with 2 bases between them. The CDR3 is 11 residues long. Germline V gene data show CDR1 as SQVTM and CDR2 as ANQGSEA. The CDR3 here is CSVGSYNEQFF. CDR3 DNA sequence: TGCAGCGTTGGGTCCTACAATGAGCAGTTCTTC.

The DNA of the CDR3 is TGTGCCAGCAGCCCCACAGGATACCTGAACACTGAAGCTTTCTTT. Amino acids: CASSPTGYLNTEAFF. V gene TRBV12-3 or TRBV12-4 combines with J gene TRBJ1-1; TRBD1 is a possible D gene (5 bases). The CDR3 spans 15 residues. V lost 6 bases and J lost 0, with 14 bases in between.